This note documents a single TCR beta chain sequence. Sequencing used immunoSEQ multiplex PCR; TCRdb keeps in-frame clones, though not all of them. Among fewer than 400,000 clones listed, over 75% were seen once. The treatment: 19 received Ad26.COV2.S at low or high dose, single or two shots; several received placebo; per-sample allocation not given. The samples were gathered on day 63 after the first injection of vaccine or placebo. Participants' vaccine, an Ad26 vector, delivered Wuhan-strain SARS-CoV-2 spike. The ends were cut back, 1 base at V and 4 bases at J, with 17 bases in the middle. Germline V gives CDR1 LGHDT, CDR2 YNNKEL (reference sequence). The CDR3 is 16 amino acids. The sample belongs to a study of Ad26.COV2.S vaccination and SARS-CoV-2 variants.

V is TRBV3-1 (or the pseudogene TRBV3-2) and J is TRBJ2-7; D is undetermined. Source: peripheral blood, taken in a trial of Ad26.COV2.S vaccine versus placebo. The sequence was collected from a person aged 18-65 years who received the Ad26.COV2.S COVID-19 vaccine or a placebo. The CDR3, as DNA: TGTGCCAGCAGCCAAGGGGCAGGTGGCTTAACTTACGAGCAGTACTTC. This sequence encodes CASSQGAGGLTYEQYF.